A selection of T cell receptor beta chains follows, all from one sample in a study of identical twins. TCRdb re-analysed the 5' RACE reads in MiXCR, keeping a single row per CDR3 protein. The sample lists about 920,000 distinct CDR3 sequences; over 9% were seen once. A further study also used this sample, focusing on yellow fever vaccine responses in identical twins.

Sequenced: PBMCs. These TCRs come from a woman under 30 in good health. Both conserved end residues are part of each CDR3. D genes are given only for firm matches. Where a row states a size, it is once, few, many or the class of an expanded clone; other rows omit it.

clone_size,v_call,d_call,j_call,cdr3_length,cdr3_nt,cdr3_aa
NA,TRBV27,TRBD1,TRBJ2-7,16,TGTGCCAGCAGTCTGTCTGGGGTCAGGGGGCTGGACGAGCAGTACTTC,CASSLSGVRGLDEQYF
few,TRBV11-2,TRBD1,TRBJ1-1,13,TGTGCCAGCAGCACACAGGGGGCTGGTGAAGCTTTCTTT,CASSTQGAGEAFF
NA,TRBV29-1,NA,TRBJ1-1,14,TGCAGCGTGGAGAGCAGACAGGTCAACACTGAAGCTTTCTTT,CSVESRQVNTEAFF
few,TRBV7-2,TRBD2,TRBJ2-5,14,TGTGCCAGCAGCTGGACTAGCTTTGGAGAGACCCAGTACTTC,CASSWTSFGETQYF
NA,TRBV12-3/TRBV12-4,TRBD2,TRBJ2-2,16,TGTGCCAGCAGCCCTGGGACTAGCGGGAAGACCGGGGAGCTGTTTTTT,CASSPGTSGKTGELFF
few,TRBV24-1,NA,TRBJ2-7,15,TGTGCCACCAGTGACTCAGGGGACGGGACCTACGAGCAGTACTTC,CATSDSGDGTYEQYF
NA,TRBV4-1,TRBD2,TRBJ2-5,15,TGCGCCAGCAGCCAGACTAGCGGGGTGCAAGAGACCCAGTACTTC,CASSQTSGVQETQYF
few,TRBV7-2,NA,TRBJ1-4,14,TGTGCCAGCAGCTTAGATGTAACTAATGAAAAACTGTTTTTT,CASSLDVTNEKLFF
many,TRBV7-9,NA,TRBJ2-3,14,TGTGCCAGCAGCTTACCTTATAGCACAGATACGCAGTATTTT,CASSLPYSTDTQYF
few,TRBV4-2,TRBD1,TRBJ1-1,15,TGTGCCAGCAGCCAAGTTGGGACAGGGGGTACTGAAGCTTTCTTT,CASSQVGTGGTEAFF
few,TRBV11-2,NA,TRBJ2-7,15,TGTGCCAGCAGCCCGTACTCAGGTCCCTCCTACGAGCAGTACTTC,CASSPYSGPSYEQYF
few,TRBV20-1,TRBD1,TRBJ1-1,13,TGCAGTGCTAGCTACAGGGGTGACACTGAAGCTTTCTTT,CSASYRGDTEAFF
NA,TRBV2,NA,TRBJ1-6,15,TGTGCCAGCAGTGGCAAGTTAGACTATAATTCACCCCTCCACTTT,CASSGKLDYNSPLHF
NA,TRBV12-3/TRBV12-4,TRBD1,TRBJ1-6,13,TGTGCCAGCAGGACAGGGAATAATTCACCCCTCCACTTT,CASRTGNNSPLHF
NA,TRBV10-3,TRBD1,TRBJ1-2,14,TGTGCCACCTGGACAGGGAGGCGTGACTATGGCTACACCTTC,CATWTGRRDYGYTF
few,TRBV9,NA,TRBJ2-1,17,TGTGCCAGCAGCGTGGGTATTAATCCAATGGGCCACAATGAGCAGTTCTTC,CASSVGINPMGHNEQFF
many,TRBV14,NA,TRBJ2-1,12,TGTGCCAGCAGCCAAGGAGCCGGGGAGCAGTTCTTC,CASSQGAGEQFF
few,TRBV28,TRBD2,TRBJ2-1,15,TGTGCCAGCAGAGAGCGGGAGCGGTTCTACAATGAGCAGTTCTTC,CASRERERFYNEQFF
few,TRBV5-1,NA,TRBJ2-7,14,TGCGCCAGCAGCGTAGACAGTCAGTCCTACGAGCAGTACTTC,CASSVDSQSYEQYF
NA,TRBV2,TRBD1,TRBJ2-5,16,TGTGCCAGCAAAGTACAGGGGGCGAGGTACCAAGAGACCCAGTACTTC,CASKVQGARYQETQYF
few,TRBV2,TRBD1,TRBJ1-2,12,TGTGCCAGCAGCGTAGGACAGGGAGGCTACACCTTC,CASSVGQGGYTF
NA,TRBV9,TRBD2,TRBJ2-5,17,TGTGCCAGCAGCCTCGGACTAGCGGGGGGCCGGGCCGAGACCCAGTACTTC,CASSLGLAGGRAETQYF
few,TRBV5-1,NA,TRBJ2-3,16,TGCGCCAGCAGCCTCCTCGGGGTGACAGCAACAGATACGCAGTATTTT,CASSLLGVTATDTQYF
NA,TRBV20-1,NA,TRBJ1-5,14,TGCAGTGCTAGTTGGTTACAGGAAAAGGAGCCCCAGCATTTT,CSASWLQEKEPQHF
few,TRBV29-1,TRBD2,TRBJ2-1,14,TGCAGCGTTCACGGGAGGGGCTCCTACAATGAGCAGTTCTTC,CSVHGRGSYNEQFF